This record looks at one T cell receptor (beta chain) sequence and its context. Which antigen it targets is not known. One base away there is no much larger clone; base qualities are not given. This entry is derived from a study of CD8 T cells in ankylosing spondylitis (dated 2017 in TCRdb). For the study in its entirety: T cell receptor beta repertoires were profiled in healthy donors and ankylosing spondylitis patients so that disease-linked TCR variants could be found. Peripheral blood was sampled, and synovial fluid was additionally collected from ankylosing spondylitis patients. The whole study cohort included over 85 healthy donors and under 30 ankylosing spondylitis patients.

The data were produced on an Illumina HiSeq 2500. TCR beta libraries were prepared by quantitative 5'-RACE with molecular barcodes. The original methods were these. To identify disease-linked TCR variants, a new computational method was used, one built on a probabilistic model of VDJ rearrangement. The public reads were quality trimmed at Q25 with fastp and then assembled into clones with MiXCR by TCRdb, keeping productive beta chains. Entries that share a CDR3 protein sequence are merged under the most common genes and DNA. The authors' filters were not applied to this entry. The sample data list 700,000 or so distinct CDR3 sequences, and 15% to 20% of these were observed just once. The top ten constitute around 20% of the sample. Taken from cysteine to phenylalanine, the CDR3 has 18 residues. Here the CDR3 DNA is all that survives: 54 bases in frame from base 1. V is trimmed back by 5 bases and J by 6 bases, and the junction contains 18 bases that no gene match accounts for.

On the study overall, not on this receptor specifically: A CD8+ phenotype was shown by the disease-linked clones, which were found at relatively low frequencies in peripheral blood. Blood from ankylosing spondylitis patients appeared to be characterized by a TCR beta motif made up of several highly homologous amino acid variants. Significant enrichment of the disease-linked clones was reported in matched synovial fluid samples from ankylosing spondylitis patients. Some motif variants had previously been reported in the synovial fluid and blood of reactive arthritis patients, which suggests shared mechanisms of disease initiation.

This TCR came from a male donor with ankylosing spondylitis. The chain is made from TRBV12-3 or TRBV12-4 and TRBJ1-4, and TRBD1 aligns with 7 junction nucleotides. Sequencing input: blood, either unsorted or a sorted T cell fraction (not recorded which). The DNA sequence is TGTGCCAGCAGTCCCGAGGGCTACAGGGGCGACTTGGATGAAAAACTGTTTTTT. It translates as CASSPEGYRGDLDEKLFF.